This TCR beta chain came from a study of blood T cell repertoires in COVID-19. Looking at the study overall: Italy, Spain and the United States were the sources of the convalescent and acute COVID-19 samples. The analysed material was cDNA or gDNA that came from T cells, B-cell-depleted T cells, or PBMCs.

The study recruited people aged roughly 18 to 100 years across about two dozen US areas. Assignment of participants to cohorts was predicated upon participant-reported clinical history. Sequencing was performed with immunoSEQ multiplex PCR; in TCRdb, only in-frame clones are kept and a portion is missing. The table lists about 400,000 clones, 88% of them singletons. This clone has just one count. The length of the CDR3 is 15 residues. CDR1 and CDR2 from the germline V gene are GTSNPN and SVGIG (reference sequence). The junction had 13 bases not matched to a gene; V was cut back by 3 bases and J by 12 bases.

Sequenced material: PBMCs or T cells enriched from blood (not recorded which). The sequence was collected from a woman aged 40 to 50 with acute COVID-19. The chain is built from TRBV30 and TRBJ1-6, with 8 positions matching TRBD1. The DNA for the CDR3 is TGTGCCTGGAGAAAGGGGACAGGCTTAGGGGGACCCCTCCACTTT. It yields the protein CAWRKGTGLGGPLHF.